One sample yielded the 7 T cell receptor beta chains listed below, sequenced in a study of blood T cell repertoires in COVID-19. Sequencing was performed with immunoSEQ multiplex PCR; in TCRdb, only in-frame clones are kept and a portion is missing. The sample contains some 90,000 clones, less than 85% of which appear only once. The sample consisted of peripheral blood. Every receptor here comes from a man in his 70s with active or convalescent COVID-19.

This clone was observed a few times. The genes are TRBV20-1 and TRBJ2-3; 7 positions agree with TRBD2. The germline CDR1 and CDR2 sequences are DFQATT and SNEGSKA (reference sequence). V lost 3 bases, J lost 1 base, and 7 bases stayed unmatched. The length of the CDR3 is 15 residues. CDR3 nucleotide sequence: TGCAGTGCTAGTAAGGTCCGGGGGGGCACAGATACGCAGTATTTT. Translating gives CSASKVRGGTDTQYF.

The chain uses TRBV27 and TRBJ2-4; maybe TRBD2 (5 bases). This CDR3 spans 19 amino acids. Trimming took off 2 bases at V and 0 bases at J, with 20 bases between the two ends. Per germline, CDR1 MNHEY and CDR2 SMNVEV (reference sequence). CDR3 amino acids: CASSLRPAAKLEAKNIQYF. CDR3 bases: TGTGCCAGCAGTTTAAGGCCAGCGGCCAAGTTAGAAGCCAAAAACATTCAGTACTTC.

This clone has a single count. V and J are TRBV3-1 (or the pseudogene TRBV3-2) and TRBJ2-1; 7 bases are a match to TRBD2. Germline CDR1 LGHDT, CDR2 YNNKEL (reference sequence). V shed 0 bases, J shed 0 bases, and the junction held 5 bases outside the gene matches. The CDR3 is 17 residues long. Here the CDR3 reads CASSQDTSATSYNEQFF. The CDR3 DNA follows: TGTGCCAGCAGCCAAGATACTAGCGCGACCTCCTACAATGAGCAGTTCTTC.

This clone was detected only once. CDR3: CASRSGPGLNEKLFF. As DNA, the CDR3 is TGTGCCAGTAGAAGTGGGCCCGGCCTTAATGAAAAACTGTTTTTT. V is TRBV19 and J is TRBJ1-4, with no clear D. Trimming shortened V by 6 bases and J by 4 bases, and 15 bases separated the two germline ends. Germline assignment: CDR1 LNHDA and CDR2 SQIVND (reference sequence). The CDR3 sequence is 15 residues long.

The rearrangement joins TRBV6-6 to TRBJ2-7, with 8 bases that match TRBD2. Germline V CDR1 and CDR2: MNHNY, SVGAGI (reference sequence). V lost 6 bases, J lost 0 bases, and 10 bases stayed unmatched. The CDR3 contains 16 residues. The CDR3 DNA is TGTGCCAGCAGCATCCCCCCCGGGACTAGCTCCTACGAGCAGTACTTC. Its translation: CASSIPPGTSSYEQYF.

In DNA, the CDR3 is TGTGCCAGCAGCCTAGGGGCAGGGTCTGGAAACACCATATATTTT. It is translated as CASSLGAGSGNTIYF. V gene TRBV2 combines with J gene TRBJ1-3; D may be TRBD1 (5 bases). The CDR3 contains 15 residues. The germline CDR1 and CDR2 sequences are SNHLY and FYNNEI. V was cut by 6 bases and J by 1 base, with 13 bases left in between.

The chain uses TRBV6-6 and TRBJ2-2; D is perhaps TRBD1 (5 bases). V was clipped by 5 bases and J by 3 bases, with 7 bases between them. The CDR3 is made up of 13 amino acids. Germline CDR1 MNHNY, CDR2 SVGAGI (reference sequence). The CDR3 here is CASSRQYTGELFF. Written as DNA, the CDR3 is TGTGCCAGCAGTAGACAGTACACCGGGGAGCTGTTTTTT.